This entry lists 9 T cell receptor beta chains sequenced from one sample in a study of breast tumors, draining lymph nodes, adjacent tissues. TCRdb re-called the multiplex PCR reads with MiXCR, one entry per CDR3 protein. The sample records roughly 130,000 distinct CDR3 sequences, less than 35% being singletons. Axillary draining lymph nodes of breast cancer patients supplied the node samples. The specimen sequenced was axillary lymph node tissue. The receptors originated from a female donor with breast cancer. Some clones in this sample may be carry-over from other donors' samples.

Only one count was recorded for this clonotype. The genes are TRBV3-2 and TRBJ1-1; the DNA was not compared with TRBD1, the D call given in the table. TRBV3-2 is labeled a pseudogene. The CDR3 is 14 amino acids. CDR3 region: CASSQTGQHTEAFF. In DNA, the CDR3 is TGTGCCAGCAGCCAAACGGGGCAGCACACTGAAGCTTTCTTT.

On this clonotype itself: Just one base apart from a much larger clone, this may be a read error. The CDR3 protein is CASSPSGGASYNEQFF. CDR3 sequence (DNA): TGTGCCAGCAGCCCTAGCGGGGGGGCCTCCTACAATGAGCAGTTCTTC. The V and J genes are TRBV6-4 and TRBJ2-1, with TRBD2 identical over 12 bases. Germline CDR1 and CDR2: MRHNA and SNTAGT. The CDR3 loop spans 16 amino acids. Unmatched junction bases numbered 3, after V lost 6 bases and J lost 0 bases.

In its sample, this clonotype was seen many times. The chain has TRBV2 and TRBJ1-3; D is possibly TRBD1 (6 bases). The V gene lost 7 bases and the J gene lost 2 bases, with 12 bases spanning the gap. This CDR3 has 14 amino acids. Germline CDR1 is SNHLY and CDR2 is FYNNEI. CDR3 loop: CASNPDSAGNTIYF. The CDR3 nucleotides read TGTGCCAGCAACCCGGACAGTGCTGGAAACACCATATATTTT.

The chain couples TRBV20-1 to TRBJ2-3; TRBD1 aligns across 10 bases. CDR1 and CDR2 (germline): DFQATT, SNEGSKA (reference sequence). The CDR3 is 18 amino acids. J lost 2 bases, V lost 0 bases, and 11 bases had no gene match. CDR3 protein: CSAREPGTGADATDTQYF. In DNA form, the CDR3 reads TGCAGTGCTAGAGAACCCGGGACAGGGGCCGATGCCACAGATACGCAGTATTTT.

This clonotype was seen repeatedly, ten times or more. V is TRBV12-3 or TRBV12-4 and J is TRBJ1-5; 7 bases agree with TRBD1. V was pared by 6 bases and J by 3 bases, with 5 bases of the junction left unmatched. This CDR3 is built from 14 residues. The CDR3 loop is CASSRTGNNQPQHF. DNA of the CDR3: TGTGCCAGCAGCCGGACAGGTAACAATCAGCCCCAGCATTTT.

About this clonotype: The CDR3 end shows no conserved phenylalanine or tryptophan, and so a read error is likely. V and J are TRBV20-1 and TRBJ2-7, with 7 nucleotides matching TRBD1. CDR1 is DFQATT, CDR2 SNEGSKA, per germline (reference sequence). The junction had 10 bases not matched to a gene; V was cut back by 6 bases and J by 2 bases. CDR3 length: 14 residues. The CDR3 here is CSASAGTVPYEQYL. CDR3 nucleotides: TGCAGTGCCTCAGCCGGGACAGTTCCCTACGAGCAGTACCTC.

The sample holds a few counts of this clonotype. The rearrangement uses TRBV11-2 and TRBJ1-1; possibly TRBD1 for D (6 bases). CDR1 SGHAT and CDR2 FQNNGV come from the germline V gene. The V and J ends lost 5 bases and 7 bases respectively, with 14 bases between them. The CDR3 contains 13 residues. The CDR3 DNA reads TGTGCCAGCAGCCCAGGACAGTGGGTTGAAGCTTTCTTT. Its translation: CASSPGQWVEAFF.

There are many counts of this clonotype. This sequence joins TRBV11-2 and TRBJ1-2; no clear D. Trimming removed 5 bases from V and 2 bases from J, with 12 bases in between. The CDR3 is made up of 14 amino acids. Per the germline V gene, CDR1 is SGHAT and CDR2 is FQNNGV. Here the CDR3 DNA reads TGTGCCAGCAGCCCATACGCAGGAAACTATGGCTACACCTTC. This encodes CASSPYAGNYGYTF.

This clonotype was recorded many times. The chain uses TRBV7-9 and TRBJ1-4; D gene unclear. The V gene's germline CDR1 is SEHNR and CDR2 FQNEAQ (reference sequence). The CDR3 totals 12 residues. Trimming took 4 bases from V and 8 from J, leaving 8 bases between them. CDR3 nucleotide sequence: TGTGCCAGCAGCTATAGTGGAGAAAAACTGTTTTTT. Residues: CASSYSGEKLFF.